This TCR beta chain was recorded in a study of T cell responses to AZD1222 COVID-19 vaccine. Study-level information: Second-dose timings of about 4 or about 12 weeks were pooled.

Points from the study as a whole: CD4 TCRs linked to vaccination spanned spike, dominating at 160-218 and 743-854. Reportedly, nearly half of unique spike TCRs recognized epitopes outside B.1.351/B.1.1.7 mutations. Spike-specific TCR breadth and depth both grew after two AZD1222 doses.

Method: immunoSEQ multiplex PCR; TCRdb's copy keeps in-frame clones and lacks some. The sample lists about 120,000 clones, around 92% occurring once. The V gene lost 2 bases and the J gene lost 4 bases, with 6 bases spanning the gap. Germline loops: CDR1 SGHAT, CDR2 FQNNGV. This CDR3 spans 13 amino acids. A remark on this clone: As yet, its antigen is unknown.

Sequenced here: peripheral blood, sampled on day 0 of AZD1222 vaccination. The receptor was derived from an adult in good health. V usage is TRBV11-2 and J usage is TRBJ2-1; no clear D gene. This chain's CDR3 is CASSLQEYNEQFF. Here the CDR3 DNA reads TGTGCCAGCAGCTTACAGGAATACAATGAGCAGTTCTTC.